These 10 T cell receptor beta chains came from one sample sequenced in a study of OX40 agonist ivuxolimab in advanced cancers. The method was immunoSEQ multiplex PCR; TCRdb's version includes in-frame clones alone and lacks a portion of them. Of tens of thousands of clones listed, around 90% are singletons. This material consisted of CD4+ or CD8+ T cells sorted from blood, taken in a trial of the OX40 agonist ivuxolimab. The receptors here all came from an adult with an advanced solid tumor such as melanoma, head and neck, liver or kidney cancer.

The chain uses TRBV7-6 and TRBJ2-5, with D unresolved. There are 12 residues in the CDR3. Germline values: CDR1 SGHVS, CDR2 FNYEAQ. Trimming pared 5 bases from V and 7 bases from J, leaving 11 bases between. The CDR3 nucleotides read TGTGCCAGCAGCGACCGAGAGTGGACCCAGTACTTC. The encoded protein is CASSDREWTQYF.

This clone was observed a single time. The V call is TRBV5-6, the J call TRBJ2-1, with D possibly TRBD2 on 5 matching bases. Trimming left V 4 bases short and J 2 bases short, with 13 bases between. The CDR3 has 15 amino acids. In germline, CDR1 is SGHDT, CDR2 YYEEEE. CDR3 coding DNA: TGTGCCAGCAGCGTTGGAGACTATGCCTACAATGAGCAGTTCTTC. Translating it yields CASSVGDYAYNEQFF.

J is TRBJ1-4 and V is TRBV15; 7 positions match TRBD1. CDR3 length equals 15 residues. Germline V gene sequence: CDR1 LNHNV, CDR2 YYDKDF (reference sequence). V lost 2 bases to trimming and J lost 6 bases; unmatched junction nucleotides: 6. The CDR3 DNA reads as TGTGCCACCAGCAGACTTCCACAGGGGTATGAAAAACTGTTTTTT. As protein: CATSRLPQGYEKLFF.

V usage is TRBV5-3 and J usage is TRBJ2-1, with D possibly matching TRBD1 (6 bases). TRBV5-3 is an ORF, and what it does is uncertain. The CDR3 runs to 20 residues. Trimming removed 1 base at V and 5 bases at J, with 28 bases between. The CDR3 coding sequence is TGTGCCAGAAGCTTGTGCCCCAGGGGAAAAATAGTAAAGGATAACAATGAGCAGTTCTTC. Protein sequence: CARSLCPRGKIVKDNNEQFF.

This chain links TRBV5-1 with TRBJ2-5; no definite D call. Germline values: CDR1 SGHRS, CDR2 YFSETQ. With 3 bases removed from V and 2 bases from J, the gap between germline ends came to 8 bases. The CDR3 spans 13 residues. CDR3 in DNA: TGCGCCAGCAGCTCGGCGCAGCAAGAGACCCAGTACTTC. It translates to CASSSAQQETQYF. The whole variable domain, filled in from reference TRBV5-1 and TRBJ2-5, reads KAGVTQTPRYLIKTRGQQVTLSCSPISGHRSVSWYQQTPGQGLQFLFEYFSETQRNKGNFPGRFSGRQFSNSRSEMNVSTLELGDSALYLCASSSAQQETQYFGPGTRLLVL.

The chain couples TRBV14 to TRBJ1-5; a possible D gene is TRBD1 (5 bases). CDR1 and CDR2 from the germline V gene are SGHDN and FVKESK. The V end was cut by 1 base, the J end by 2 bases, with 12 bases between. The CDR3 sequence is 16 residues long. As DNA, the CDR3 is TGTGCCAGCAGCCAAGGGAAGGGACTCGGCAATCAGCCCCAGCATTTT. This codes for CASSQGKGLGNQPQHF. Together with reference TRBV14 and TRBJ1-5, the CDR3 gives the full variable domain: EAGVTQFPSHSVIEKGQTVTLRCDPISGHDNLYWYRRVMGKEIKFLLHFVKESKQDESGMPNNRFLAERTGGTYSTLKVQPAELEDSGVYFCASSQGKGLGNQPQHFGDGTRLSIL.

The chain employs TRBV11-3 and TRBJ2-2; TRBD2 matches 7 bases. Germline lookup yields CDR1 SGHNT and CDR2 YENEEA. This CDR3 contains 13 residues. J gave up 7 bases and V 3 bases, and 2 bases lay outside the gene matches. CDR3 DNA: TGTGCCAGCAGCTTCAGCGGGGTCGGGGAGCTGTTTTTT. Its protein product is CASSFSGVGELFF.

V and J are TRBV6-5 and TRBJ1-1, with TRBD1 matching 7 bases. In germline, CDR1 is MNHEY, CDR2 SVGAGI. This CDR3 is built from 14 residues. V shed 2 bases, J shed 8 bases, and the junction held 8 bases outside the gene matches. The DNA for the CDR3 is TGTGCCAGCAGTTACCAAGCCGGGGACAGAGAAGCTTTCTTT. Translated: CASSYQAGDREAFF.

Here the CDR3 DNA reads TGCGCCAGCAGCCAAGCCGGGGGCCGGGAGACCCAGTACTTC. This codes for CASSQAGGRETQYF. The rearrangement joins TRBV4-1 to TRBJ2-5; possibly TRBD1 or TRBD2 for D (6 bases each). Per the germline V gene, CDR1 is MGHRA and CDR2 is YSYEKL. V lost 1 base, J lost 5 bases, and 11 bases lay in between. The CDR3 runs to 14 residues.

The gene calls are TRBV6-1 and TRBJ1-2; D is possibly TRBD1 (6 bases). CDR3 length: 16 amino acids. CDR1 is MNHNS, CDR2 SASEGT, per germline. V was cut by 2 bases and J by 7 bases, with 20 bases left in between. The CDR3 here is CASSESVGTWDGGYTF. Written as DNA, the CDR3 is TGTGCCAGCAGTGAAAGCGTTGGGACATGGGACGGTGGCTACACCTTC.